Following are 19 T cell receptor beta chains from one sample sequenced in a study of molecular identifiers for immune sequencing clone quantification. MiXCR was run by TCRdb on the PCR reads, yielding one entry per CDR3 protein. The data hold roughly 320,000 distinct CDR3 sequences, with roughly 23% observed a single time. The sample was naive CD8+ T cells from blood, with Jurkat cell RNA spiked in. Subset: FACS-sorted CD8+CD4-CCR7+CD45RA+ naive T cells. These receptors all come from a human donor in good health. Some libraries in this study had Jurkat cell RNA spiked in.

The chain combines TRBV20-1 with TRBJ2-3, with TRBD2 as a possible D gene (5 bases). From germline, CDR1 is DFQATT and CDR2 SNEGSKA (reference sequence). This CDR3 spans 17 amino acids. V was clipped by 3 bases and J by 4 bases, with 23 bases between them. The CDR3 sequence is CSASRTRLPQGADTQYF. In nucleotides, the CDR3 is TGCAGTGCTAGCCGAACCCGACTACCTCAAGGCGCAGATACGCAGTATTTT.

This clonotype has at least ten counts. The V call is TRBV13, the J call TRBJ1-1; D gene uncertain. Trimming removed 0 bases at V and 3 bases at J, with 8 bases between. Germline V gene lookup returns CDR1 PRHDT and CDR2 FYEKMQ (reference sequence). The CDR3 spans 14 residues. DNA for the CDR3: TGTGCCAGCAGCTTAGGCCGCCAGTACACTGAAGCTTTCTTT. It yields the protein CASSLGRQYTEAFF.

The chain has TRBV12-3 or TRBV12-4 and TRBJ2-5, with D maybe TRBD1 (6 bases). The germline V and J ends were trimmed by 7 bases and 3 bases, with 15 bases remaining between them. This CDR3 region has 14 residues. This CDR3 is CASKTLDSEETQYF. The CDR3 DNA reads TGTGCCAGCAAGACTCTGGACAGTGAAGAGACCCAGTACTTC.

This clonotype was observed a handful of times. The rearrangement uses TRBV11-2 and TRBJ2-7, with unresolved D. The V end was cut by 7 bases, the J end by 3 bases, with 7 bases between. Germline lookup yields CDR1 SGHAT and CDR2 FQNNGV. CDR3 length: 11 amino acids. CDR3: CASTSNYEQYF. The CDR3 bases are TGTGCCAGCACCTCGAACTACGAGCAGTACTTC.

This clonotype was seen a handful of times. The rearrangement links TRBV20-1 to TRBJ2-7, with 8 bases matching TRBD1. Looked up from germline, CDR1 is DFQATT and CDR2 is SNEGSKA (reference sequence). The length of the CDR3 is 17 residues. J gave up 2 bases and V 6 bases, and 18 bases lay outside the gene matches. As DNA, the CDR3 is TGCAGTGCCTCCCAGACTCCCGGGACAGGCCCGACCTACGAGCAGTACTTC. This codes for CSASQTPGTGPTYEQYF.

A remark on this clonotype: This may stem from a read error, because a much larger clone lies one nucleotide away. The final CDR3 position lacks the conserved phenylalanine or tryptophan, pointing to a likely read error. The rearrangement links TRBV25-1 to TRBJ2-3; D gene uncertain. Trimming removed 4 bases from V and 5 bases from J, with 4 bases in between. Germline V lookup: CDR1 MGHDK, CDR2 SYGVNS. The CDR3 runs to 11 residues. CDR3 sequence: CASSVVDTQYV. The CDR3 coding sequence is TGTGCCAGCAGTGTGGTAGATACGCAGTATGTT.

This clonotype was seen at least ten times. This rearrangement joins TRBV6-5 to TRBJ2-1; D perhaps matches TRBD2 (6 bases). Germline loops: CDR1 MNHEY, CDR2 SVGAGI. There are 14 residues in the CDR3. V was shortened by 2 bases and J by 5 bases, with 10 bases between the two germline ends. CDR3 sequence (DNA): TGTGCCAGCAGTTACCGGAGGGGACACAATGAGCAGTTCTTC. Amino acid sequence: CASSYRRGHNEQFF.

In its sample, this clonotype was seen many times. This chain links TRBV28 with TRBJ2-7; 7 positions match TRBD1. V shed 6 bases and J 4 bases; nucleotides not matched to a gene: 9. This CDR3 is 14 amino acids long. CDR1 and CDR2 (germline): MDHEN, SYDVKM. CDR3 sequence reads: CASSSTGTDYEQYF. CDR3 nucleotide sequence: TGTGCCAGCAGCTCAACCGGGACAGATTACGAGCAGTACTTC.

This clonotype was recorded a few times. The genes are TRBV4-1 and TRBJ2-3; the D is unclear. Germline V gene sequence: CDR1 MGHRA, CDR2 YSYEKL. The CDR3 consists of 12 residues. V shed 2 bases and J shed 3 bases, with 3 bases lying between them. The CDR3 DNA reads TGCGCCAGCAGCCAAACTACAGATACGCAGTATTTT. Translated: CASSQTTDTQYF.

This clonotype occurred a few times. Just one base apart from a much larger clone, this may be a read error. V usage is TRBV7-2 and J usage is TRBJ1-5; no clear D. V dropped 7 bases and J dropped 6 bases, with 16 bases sitting between them. The CDR3 spans 14 residues. CDR1 SGHTA and CDR2 FQGNSA come from the germline V gene. The CDR3 sequence is CASTTMDGSQPQHF. CDR3 DNA sequence: TGTGCCAGCACCACAATGGACGGGAGTCAGCCCCAGCATTTT.

This clonotype came up once. This may stem from a read error, because a much larger clone lies one nucleotide away. This chain joins TRBV6-1 and TRBJ1-5, with 8 bases identical to TRBD1. The CDR3 totals 11 residues. The germline CDR1 and CDR2 sequences are MNHNS and SASEGT. The junction had 2 bases not matched to a gene; V was cut back by 7 bases and J by 9 bases. The CDR3 loop is CASMGTGPQHF. CDR3 DNA: TGTGCCAGCATGGGGACAGGGCCCCAGCATTTT.

This clonotype occurred a few times. One junction end disagrees with the germline gene, perhaps due to a read error. The J gene is TRBJ2-3, the V gene TRBV7-7; tentative D call: TRBD2 (6 bases). The CDR3 is 14 residues long. Germline CDR1 is SSHAT and CDR2 is FNYEAQ (reference sequence). The CDR3 protein is CASSLSGAPDTQYF. CDR3 DNA sequence: TGTGCTAGCAGCTTATCGGGAGCTCCAGATACGCAGTATTTT.

Points on this clonotype: Sequence at one end of the junction differs from germline and may be a read error. This chain joins TRBV4-3 and TRBJ2-3, with TRBD1 matching 7 bases. Germline V gene data show CDR1 as LGHNA and CDR2 as YSLEER. The CDR3 covers 15 residues. In DNA form, the CDR3 reads TGCACCAGCAGCCAAGACAGGGCCCTCACAGATACTCAGTATTTT. Amino acids: CTSSQDRALTDTQYF.

CDR3 in DNA: TGTGCCAGCAGTTTACTGGGACCTCCTAGTTCACCCCTCCACTTT. Translated: CASSLLGPPSSPLHF. The chain combines TRBV27 with TRBJ1-6; TRBD1 might be the D (5 bases). Germline values: CDR1 MNHEY, CDR2 SMNVEV (reference sequence). V was trimmed by 2 bases and J by 9 bases, leaving 14 bases between them. The CDR3 has 15 residues.

This clonotype was observed many times. The V gene is TRBV6-6, the J gene TRBJ2-7, with unresolved D. The CDR3 is made up of 12 amino acids. The germline V gene has CDR1 MNHNY and CDR2 SVGAGI (reference sequence). Trimming took off 6 bases at V and 4 bases at J, with 10 bases between the two ends. This CDR3 reads CASSPTVYEQYF. In DNA, the CDR3 is TGTGCCAGCAGCCCCACAGTATACGAGCAGTACTTC.

This clonotype was seen only a few times. J is TRBJ2-7 and V is TRBV20-1; 8 nucleotides line up with TRBD1. The CDR3 totals 15 residues. The germline gives CDR1 DFQATT, CDR2 SNEGSKA (reference sequence). With V trimmed by 1 base and J by 3 bases, 8 bases remained unmatched. The CDR3 DNA is TGCAGTGCTAGAGCCGGACAGGGCGGTTTCTACGAGCAGTACTTC. Amino acids: CSARAGQGGFYEQYF.

This clonotype has only a few counts. The chain couples TRBV9 to TRBJ2-5; 12 positions agree with TRBD1. Germline V gene lookup returns CDR1 SGDLS and CDR2 YYNGEE. CDR3 length: 15 residues. V lost 4 bases, J lost 4 bases, and 5 bases stayed unmatched. For the CDR3, the DNA is TGTGCCAGCAGCCCAGGGACAGGGGGCGGAGAGACCCAGTACTTC. This gives the protein CASSPGTGGGETQYF.

This clonotype was seen many times. The V gene is TRBV9, the J gene TRBJ1-1; D is uncertain. V dropped 1 base and J dropped 2 bases, with 6 bases sitting between them. The CDR3 loop spans 13 amino acids. CDR1 and CDR2 from the germline V gene are SGDLS and YYNGEE. The CDR3 here is CASSVTANTEAFF. The CDR3 bases are TGTGCCAGCAGCGTAACAGCCAACACTGAAGCTTTCTTT.

About this clonotype: The junction departs from germline at one end; a sequencing error may be responsible. The chain couples TRBV6-2 or TRBV6-3 to TRBJ1-5, with a weak D call TRBD1 (6 bases). The germline V gene encodes CDR1 MNHEY and CDR2 SVGEGT. The CDR3 covers 17 residues. The DNA of the CDR3 is TGTGCCCGCACTGGAGGGGGGGGCCGACTAAGCAATCAGCCCCAGCCTTTT. It is translated as CARTGGGGRLSNQPQPF.